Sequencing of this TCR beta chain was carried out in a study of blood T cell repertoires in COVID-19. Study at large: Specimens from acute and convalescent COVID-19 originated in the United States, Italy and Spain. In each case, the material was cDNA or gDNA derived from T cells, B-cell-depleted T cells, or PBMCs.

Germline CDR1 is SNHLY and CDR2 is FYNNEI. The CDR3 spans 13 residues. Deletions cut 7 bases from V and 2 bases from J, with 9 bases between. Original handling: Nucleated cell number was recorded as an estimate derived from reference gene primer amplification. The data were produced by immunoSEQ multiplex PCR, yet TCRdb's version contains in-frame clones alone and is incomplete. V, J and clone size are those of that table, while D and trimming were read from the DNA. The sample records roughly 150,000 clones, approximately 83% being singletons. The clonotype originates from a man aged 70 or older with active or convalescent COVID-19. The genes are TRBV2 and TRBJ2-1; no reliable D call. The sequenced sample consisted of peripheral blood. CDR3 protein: CASIGGTYNEQFF. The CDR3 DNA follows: TGTGCCAGCATAGGCGGCACCTACAATGAGCAGTTCTTC.